A single sample gave rise to the 8 T cell receptor beta chains below, sequenced in a study of identifying expanded T cells in peripheral blood. Produced via immunoSEQ multiplex PCR; TCRdb's table is partial and in-frame only. The data hold approximately 100,000 clones, with roughly nine tenths observed a single time. Sequenced material: blood. All receptors derive from a person aged 18-69 years in good health.

This clone has only a few counts. The CDR3 spells CASHIYSGNTIYF. As DNA, the CDR3 is TGTGCCAGCCATATCTACTCTGGAAACACCATATATTTT. The J gene is TRBJ1-3, the V gene TRBV6-6; no firm D call. CDR3 length equals 13 residues. Trimming cost V 8 bases and J 0 bases, with 8 bases left between them. CDR1 MNHNY and CDR2 SVGAGI come from the germline V gene (reference sequence).

This clone is a singleton in its sample. The rearrangement links TRBV30 to TRBJ2-3, with 15 bases matching TRBD2. The CDR3 covers 16 residues. CDR1 is GTSNPN and CDR2 is SVGIG in the germline V gene (reference sequence). The ends lost 4 bases at V and 8 bases at J; junction bases unmatched: 10. The DNA of the CDR3 is TGTGCCTGGACCCGAGGACTAGCGGGGGGGCAGGGTACGCAGTATTTT. Translated, it gives CAWTRGLAGGQGTQYF.

The chain recombines TRBV7-8 with TRBJ2-7, with a tentative D call TRBD1 (6 bases). V was trimmed by 2 bases and J by 0 bases, leaving 17 bases between them. Germline values: CDR1 SGHVS, CDR2 FQNEAQ. The CDR3 runs 17 residues. CDR3 coding DNA: TGTGCCAGCAGCTTAAACCCATCCGGGACATTCTCCTACGAGCAGTACTTC. Encoded protein: CASSLNPSGTFSYEQYF.

The chain is built from TRBV6-6 and TRBJ2-1; 9 nucleotides line up with TRBD1. V was pared by 5 bases and J by 7 bases, with 9 bases of the junction left unmatched. The CDR3 length is 15 residues. CDR1 is MNHNY, CDR2 SVGAGI, per germline (reference sequence). The CDR3 here is CASSRQGEVKNEQFF. CDR3 nucleotide sequence: TGTGCCAGCAGTCGACAGGGGGAGGTGAAAAATGAGCAGTTCTTC.

This clone has a handful of counts. This chain links TRBV7-8 with TRBJ2-7; 7 bases match TRBD1. The V gene end was trimmed by 4 bases and the J gene end by 1 base; junction bases not matched to a gene: 7. The germline V gene has CDR1 SGHVS and CDR2 FQNEAQ. CDR3 length equals 15 residues. CDR3 residues: CASSSDGQVSYEQYF. CDR3 in DNA: TGTGCCAGCAGCTCCGACGGACAGGTTTCCTACGAGCAGTACTTC.

The rearrangement links TRBV9 to TRBJ2-7; D call uncertain. Per the germline V gene, CDR1 is SGDLS and CDR2 is YYNGEE. Trimming removed 4 bases from V and 3 bases from J, with 11 bases in between. The length of the CDR3 is 13 residues. In DNA form, the CDR3 reads TGTGCCAGCAGCCCACCTAATCACTACGAGCAGTACTTC. Encoded protein: CASSPPNHYEQYF.

The chain joins TRBV5-6 to TRBJ2-5; 8 bases map to TRBD2. From germline, CDR1 is SGHDT and CDR2 YYEEEE. Losses at the gene ends were 4 bases for V and 5 bases for J; bases not matched to a gene: 7. CDR3 length equals 14 residues. The CDR3 DNA reads TGTGCCAGCAGCATCGGGGGGGCCGGGGAGACCCAGTACTTC. Translation gives CASSIGGAGETQYF. The full variable domain, its missing parts supplied by reference TRBV5-6 and TRBJ2-5, is DAGVTQSPTHLIKTRGQQVTLRCSPKSGHDTVSWYQQALGQGPQFIFQYYEEEERQRGNFPDRFSGHQFPNYSSELNVNALLLGDSALYLCASSIGGAGETQYFGPGTRLLVL.

The V gene is TRBV6-6, the J gene TRBJ1-6; 7 bases map to TRBD1. V lost 6 bases to trimming and J lost 14 bases; unmatched junction nucleotides: 16. The CDR3 runs to 15 residues. Germline CDR1 MNHNY, CDR2 SVGAGI (reference sequence). The CDR3 coding sequence is TGTGCCAGCAGCCTACGTGGGACAGACCTTTCGACCCTCCACTTT. Its translation is CASSLRGTDLSTLHF.